In its sample, the clone carrying this TCR beta chain was seen a few times. Its antigen is currently unknown. V was clipped by 1 base and J by 1 base; unmatched bases: 3. The V gene's germline CDR1 is SGHVS and CDR2 FQNEAQ. This CDR3 has 15 amino acids. This record belongs to a study of T-cell memory formation after mild COVID-19. TCRdb ran MiXCR on the 5' RACE reads and lists one entry per CDR3 protein. Among 450,000 or so distinct CDR3 sequences listed, approximately 23% were seen once. Overall study results and limits: Cross-reactive memory seemingly joined, as some responding clones were found in pre-infection memory. Confirmation of SARS-CoV-2 specificity was lacking for second-wave clones peaking day 37. Whereas later expanders leaned CD4+, clones contracting day 15 to 85 showed a balanced CD4/CD8 makeup. Researchers report contracting CD4+ clones mostly in CM and EM, with CD8+ clones in EMRA.

The specimen sequenced was PBMCs or a T cell subset sorted from them (not recorded which). The sequence derives from an adult woman who had mild COVID-19 (a few samples of this study predate the infection). Cell type and time point are not known. The chain carries TRBV7-8 and TRBJ1-1; 7 nucleotides line up with TRBD1. The CDR3 is CASSLETGRNTEAFF. CDR3 nucleotide sequence: TGTGCCAGCAGCTTAGAGACAGGGAGGAACACTGAAGCTTTCTTT. Filled out from reference TRBV7-8 and TRBJ1-1, the complete variable domain reads GAGVSQSPRYKVAKRGQDVALRCDPISGHVSLFWYQQALGQGPEFLTYFQNEAQLDKSGLPSDRFFAERPEGSVSTLKIQRTQQEDSAVYLCASSLETGRNTEAFFGQGTRLTVV.